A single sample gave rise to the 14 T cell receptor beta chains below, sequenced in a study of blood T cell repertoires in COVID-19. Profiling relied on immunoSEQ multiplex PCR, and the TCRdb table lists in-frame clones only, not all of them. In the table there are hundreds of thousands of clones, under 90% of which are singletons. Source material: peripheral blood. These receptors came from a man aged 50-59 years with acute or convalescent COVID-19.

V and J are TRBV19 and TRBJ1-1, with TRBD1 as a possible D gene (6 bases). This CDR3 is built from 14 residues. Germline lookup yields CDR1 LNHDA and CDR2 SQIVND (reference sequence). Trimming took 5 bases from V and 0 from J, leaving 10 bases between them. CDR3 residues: CASSSGTLNTEAFF. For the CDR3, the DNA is TGTGCCAGTAGTTCCGGGACATTGAACACTGAAGCTTTCTTT.

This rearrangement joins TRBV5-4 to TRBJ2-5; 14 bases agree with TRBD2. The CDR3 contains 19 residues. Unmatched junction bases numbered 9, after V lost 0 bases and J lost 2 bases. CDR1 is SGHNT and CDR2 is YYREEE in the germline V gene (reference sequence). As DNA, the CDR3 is TGTGCCAGCAGCTTGGGACTAGCGGGGGGGCGTTGGTGGCAAGAGACCCAGTACTTC. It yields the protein CASSLGLAGGRWWQETQYF. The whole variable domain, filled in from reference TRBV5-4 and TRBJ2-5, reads ETGVTQSPTHLIKTRGQQVTLRCSSQSGHNTVSWYQQALGQGPQFIFQYYREEENGRGNFPPRFSGLQFPNYSSELNVNALELDDSALYLCASSLGLAGGRWWQETQYFGPGTRLLVL.

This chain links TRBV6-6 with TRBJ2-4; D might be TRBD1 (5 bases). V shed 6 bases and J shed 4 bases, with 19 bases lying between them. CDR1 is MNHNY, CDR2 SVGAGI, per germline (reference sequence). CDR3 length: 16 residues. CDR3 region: CASSDTVPGWKNIQYF. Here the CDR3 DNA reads TGTGCCAGCAGCGATACAGTCCCAGGGTGGAAAAACATTCAGTACTTC.

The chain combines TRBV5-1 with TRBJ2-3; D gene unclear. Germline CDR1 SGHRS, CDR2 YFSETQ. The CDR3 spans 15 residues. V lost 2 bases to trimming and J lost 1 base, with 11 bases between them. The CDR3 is CASSLPSSGTDTQYF. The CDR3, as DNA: TGCGCCAGCAGCTTACCTTCCAGTGGCACAGATACGCAGTATTTT.

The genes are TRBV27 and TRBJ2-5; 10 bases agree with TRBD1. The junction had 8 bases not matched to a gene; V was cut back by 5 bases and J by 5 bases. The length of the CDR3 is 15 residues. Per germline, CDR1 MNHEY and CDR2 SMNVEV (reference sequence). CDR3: CASSHRDRGRETQYF. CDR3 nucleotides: TGTGCCAGCAGTCACCGGGACAGGGGTCGTGAGACCCAGTACTTC.

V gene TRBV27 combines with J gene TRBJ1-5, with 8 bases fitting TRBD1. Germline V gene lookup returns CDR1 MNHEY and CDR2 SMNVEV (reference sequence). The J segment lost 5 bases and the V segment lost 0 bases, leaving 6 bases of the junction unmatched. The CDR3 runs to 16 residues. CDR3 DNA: TGTGCCAGCAGTTTATCAAGGACAGGGAGAGATCAGCCCCAGCATTTT. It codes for CASSLSRTGRDQPQHF.

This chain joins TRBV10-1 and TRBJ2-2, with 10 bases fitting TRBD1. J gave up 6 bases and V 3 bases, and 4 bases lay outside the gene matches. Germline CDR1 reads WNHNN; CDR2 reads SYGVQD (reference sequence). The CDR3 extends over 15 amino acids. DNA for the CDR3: TGCGCCAGCAGTGATACCGGGACAGGGGCCGGGGAGCTGTTTTTT. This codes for CASSDTGTGAGELFF.

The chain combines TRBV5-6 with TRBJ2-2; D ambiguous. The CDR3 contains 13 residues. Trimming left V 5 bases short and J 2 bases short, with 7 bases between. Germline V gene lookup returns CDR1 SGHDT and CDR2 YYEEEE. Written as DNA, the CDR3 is TGTGCCAGCAGATTTATAAACACCGGGGAGCTGTTTTTT. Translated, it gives CASRFINTGELFF.

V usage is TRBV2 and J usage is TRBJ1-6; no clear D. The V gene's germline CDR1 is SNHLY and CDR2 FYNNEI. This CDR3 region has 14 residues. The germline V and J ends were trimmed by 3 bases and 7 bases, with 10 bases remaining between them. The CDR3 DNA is TGTGCCAGCAGTGAGAGGCGGGCGAATTCACCCCTCCACTTT. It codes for CASSERRANSPLHF.

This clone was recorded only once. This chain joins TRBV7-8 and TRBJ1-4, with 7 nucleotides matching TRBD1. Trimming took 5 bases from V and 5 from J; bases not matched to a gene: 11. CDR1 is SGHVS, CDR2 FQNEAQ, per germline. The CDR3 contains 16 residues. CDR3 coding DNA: TGTGCCAGCAGCACCCGGGACAGCCTAACCAATGAAAAACTGTTTTTT. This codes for CASSTRDSLTNEKLFF.

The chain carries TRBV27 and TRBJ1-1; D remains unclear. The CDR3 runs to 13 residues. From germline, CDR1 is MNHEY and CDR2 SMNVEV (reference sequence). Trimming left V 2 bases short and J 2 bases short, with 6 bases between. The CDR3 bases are TGTGCCAGCAGTTTAGACTTCAACACTGAAGCTTTCTTT. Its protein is CASSLDFNTEAFF.

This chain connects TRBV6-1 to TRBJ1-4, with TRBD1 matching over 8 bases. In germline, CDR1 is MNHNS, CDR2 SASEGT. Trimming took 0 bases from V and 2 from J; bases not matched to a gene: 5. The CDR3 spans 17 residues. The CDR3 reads CASSEAGGTGTNEKLFF. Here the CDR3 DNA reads TGTGCCAGCAGTGAAGCAGGGGGGACAGGTACTAATGAAAAACTGTTTTTT.

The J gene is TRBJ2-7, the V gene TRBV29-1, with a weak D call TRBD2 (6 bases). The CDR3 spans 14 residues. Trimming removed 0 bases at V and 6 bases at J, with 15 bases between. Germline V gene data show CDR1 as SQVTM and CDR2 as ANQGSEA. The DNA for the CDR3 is TGCAGCGTTGAAGAGGGGGGTCGCGGAAGCGAGCAGTACTTC. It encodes CSVEEGGRGSEQYF.

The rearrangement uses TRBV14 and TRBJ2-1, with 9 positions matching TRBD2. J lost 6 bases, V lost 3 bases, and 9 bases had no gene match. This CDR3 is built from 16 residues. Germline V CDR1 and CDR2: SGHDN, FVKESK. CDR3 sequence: CASSHRPGLAVNEQFF. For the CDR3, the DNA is TGTGCCAGCAGCCACCGACCGGGACTAGCCGTCAATGAGCAGTTCTTC.